This T cell receptor (beta chain) was captured in a study of blood T cell repertoires in COVID-19. Background on the study: The samples span acute and convalescent COVID-19 from the United States, Italy and Spain. From T cells, B-cell-depleted T cells, or PBMCs came the material, which was cDNA or gDNA.

Per the study methods: Estimation of nucleated cell counts relied on the amplification of reference gene primers. Libraries were prepared by immunoSEQ multiplex PCR; TCRdb keeps only in-frame clonotypes and omits some of them. V and J calls and clone size are as listed in that table; D and trimming were resolved from the DNA. The sample comprises 100,000 or so clones, more than 75% of which are singletons, and approximately 4.5% rests with the top ten. This CDR3 has 13 amino acids. Germline CDR1 is DFQATT and CDR2 is SNEGSKA (reference sequence). The V end was cut by 3 bases, the J end by 1 base, with 9 bases between.

The specimen was peripheral blood. The sequence derives from a human donor in a cohort sampled during active COVID-19. The chain combines TRBV20-1 with TRBJ1-1; D gene ambiguous. CDR3 coding DNA: TGCAGTGCTAGTTCTAGTGGGAACACTGAAGCTTTCTTT. Translation gives CSASSSGNTEAFF.